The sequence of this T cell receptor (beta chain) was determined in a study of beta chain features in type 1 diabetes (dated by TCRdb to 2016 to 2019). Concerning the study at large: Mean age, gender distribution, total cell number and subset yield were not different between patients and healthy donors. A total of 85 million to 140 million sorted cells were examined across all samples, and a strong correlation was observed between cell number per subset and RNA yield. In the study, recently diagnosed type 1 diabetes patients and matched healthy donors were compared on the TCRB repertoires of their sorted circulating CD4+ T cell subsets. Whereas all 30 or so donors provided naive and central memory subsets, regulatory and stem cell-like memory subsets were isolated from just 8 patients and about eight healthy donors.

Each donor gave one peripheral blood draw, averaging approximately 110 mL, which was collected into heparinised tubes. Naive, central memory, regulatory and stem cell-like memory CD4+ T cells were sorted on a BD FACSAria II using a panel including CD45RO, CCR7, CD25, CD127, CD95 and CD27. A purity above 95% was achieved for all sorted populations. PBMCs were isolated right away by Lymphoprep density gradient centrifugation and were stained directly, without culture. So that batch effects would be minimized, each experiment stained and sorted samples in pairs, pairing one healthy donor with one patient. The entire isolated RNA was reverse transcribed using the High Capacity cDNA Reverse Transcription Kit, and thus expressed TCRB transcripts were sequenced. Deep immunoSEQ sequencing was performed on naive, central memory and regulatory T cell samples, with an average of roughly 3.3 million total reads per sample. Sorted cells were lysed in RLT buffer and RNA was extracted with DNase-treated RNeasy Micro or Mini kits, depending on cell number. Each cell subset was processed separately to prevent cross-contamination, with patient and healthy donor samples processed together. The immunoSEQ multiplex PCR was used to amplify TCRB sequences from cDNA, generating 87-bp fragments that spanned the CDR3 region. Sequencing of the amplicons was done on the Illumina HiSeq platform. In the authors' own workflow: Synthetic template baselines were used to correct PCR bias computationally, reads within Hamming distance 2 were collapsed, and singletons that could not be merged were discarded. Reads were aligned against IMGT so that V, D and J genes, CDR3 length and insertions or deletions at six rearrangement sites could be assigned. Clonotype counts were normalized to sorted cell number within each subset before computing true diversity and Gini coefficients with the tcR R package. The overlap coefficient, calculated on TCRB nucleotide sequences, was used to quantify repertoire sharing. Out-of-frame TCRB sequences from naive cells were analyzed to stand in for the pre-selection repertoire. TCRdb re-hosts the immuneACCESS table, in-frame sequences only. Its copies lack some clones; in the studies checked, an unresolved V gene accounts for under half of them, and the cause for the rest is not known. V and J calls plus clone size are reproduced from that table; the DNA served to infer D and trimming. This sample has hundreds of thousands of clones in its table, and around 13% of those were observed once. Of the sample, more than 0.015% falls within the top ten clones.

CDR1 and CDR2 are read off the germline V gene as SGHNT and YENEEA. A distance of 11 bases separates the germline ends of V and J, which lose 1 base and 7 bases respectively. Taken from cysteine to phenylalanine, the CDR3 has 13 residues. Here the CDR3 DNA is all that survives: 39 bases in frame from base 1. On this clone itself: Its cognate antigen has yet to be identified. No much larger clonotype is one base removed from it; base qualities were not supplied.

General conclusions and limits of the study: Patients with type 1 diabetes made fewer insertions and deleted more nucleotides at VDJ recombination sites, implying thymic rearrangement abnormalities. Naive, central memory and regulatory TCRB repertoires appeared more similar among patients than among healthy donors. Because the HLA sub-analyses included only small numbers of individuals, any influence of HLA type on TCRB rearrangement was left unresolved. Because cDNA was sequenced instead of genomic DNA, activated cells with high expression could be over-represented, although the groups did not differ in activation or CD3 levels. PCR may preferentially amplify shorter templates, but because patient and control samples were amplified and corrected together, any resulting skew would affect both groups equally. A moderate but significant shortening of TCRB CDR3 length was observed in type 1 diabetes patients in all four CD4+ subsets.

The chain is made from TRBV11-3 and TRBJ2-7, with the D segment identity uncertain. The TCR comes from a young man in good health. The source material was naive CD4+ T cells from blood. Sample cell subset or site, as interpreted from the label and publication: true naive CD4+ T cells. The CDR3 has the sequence CASSLGYSTEQYF. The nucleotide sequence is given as TGTGCCAGCAGCTTAGGGTACAGTACTGAGCAGTACTTC.